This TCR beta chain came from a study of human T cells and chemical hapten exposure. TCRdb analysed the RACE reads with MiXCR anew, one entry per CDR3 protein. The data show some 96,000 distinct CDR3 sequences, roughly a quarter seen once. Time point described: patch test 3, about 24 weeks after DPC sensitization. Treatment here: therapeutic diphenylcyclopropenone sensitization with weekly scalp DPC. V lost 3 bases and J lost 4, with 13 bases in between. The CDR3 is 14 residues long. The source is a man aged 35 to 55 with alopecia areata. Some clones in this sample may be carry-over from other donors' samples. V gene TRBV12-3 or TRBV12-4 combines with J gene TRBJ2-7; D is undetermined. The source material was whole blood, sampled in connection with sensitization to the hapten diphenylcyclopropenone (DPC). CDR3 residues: CASSLQETSYEQYF. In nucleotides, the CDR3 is TGTGCCAGCAGTTTGCAGGAAACCTCGTACGAGCAGTACTTC.